These 20 T cell receptor beta chains share one sample of origin, sequenced in a study of blood T cells in healthy people across ages. The authors ran a second PCR of 7 to 11 cycles using a sample-barcoded 5' primer and a J-beta primer mix. TCRdb reprocessed the 5' RACE reads via MiXCR and lists one record per CDR3 protein. The sample has about 770,000 distinct CDR3 sequences, under 55% seen once. The source material was blood. These TCRs come from a man between 60 and 75 years old in good health.

This clonotype was seen only a few times. V gene TRBV4-1 combines with J gene TRBJ2-3, with TRBD2 identical over 11 bases. Unmatched junction bases numbered 8, after V lost 3 bases and J lost 6 bases. This CDR3 contains 16 residues. Germline loops: CDR1 MGHRA, CDR2 YSYEKL. The CDR3 region has the DNA TGCGCCAGCAGCCACGGCGCGGCTAGCGGGGGGGATACGCAGTATTTT. It is translated as CASSHGAASGGDTQYF.

The chain uses TRBV9 and TRBJ1-6; 7 positions agree with TRBD1. The CDR3 has 15 amino acids. Germline loops: CDR1 SGDLS, CDR2 YYNGEE. V was pared by 4 bases and J by 8 bases, with 9 bases of the junction left unmatched. The CDR3 sequence is CASSPRQGNYSPLHF. CDR3 bases: TGTGCCAGCAGCCCCAGACAGGGCAATTATTCACCCCTCCACTTT.

This clonotype was counted between two and nine times. J is TRBJ2-1 and V is TRBV5-6; D call uncertain. Germline lookup yields CDR1 SGHDT and CDR2 YYEEEE. V dropped 4 bases and J dropped 3 bases, with 8 bases sitting between them. The CDR3 contains 13 residues. CDR3 sequence: CASSQPIYNEQFF. In DNA form, the CDR3 reads TGTGCCAGCAGCCAACCAATCTACAATGAGCAGTTCTTC.

This clonotype turned up a few times. V gene TRBV12-3 or TRBV12-4 combines with J gene TRBJ2-1, with 14 bases fitting TRBD2. V lost 7 bases, J lost 0 bases, and 5 bases stayed unmatched. This CDR3 is 17 amino acids long. The CDR3 region is CASTGTSGGSSYNEQFF. CDR3 nucleotide sequence: TGTGCCAGCACTGGGACTAGCGGGGGTAGCTCCTACAATGAGCAGTTCTTC.

The V gene is TRBV5-1, the J gene TRBJ1-1, with D possibly matching TRBD1 (5 bases). Germline V lookup: CDR1 SGHRS, CDR2 YFSETQ. V lost 0 bases and J lost 1, with 13 bases in between. The CDR3 runs 16 residues. The CDR3 bases are TGCGCCAGCAGCTTGGGGGGGGGGAGAAAGAACACTGAAGCTTTCTTT. It encodes CASSLGGGRKNTEAFF.

This chain connects TRBV7-2 to TRBJ2-7; D ambiguous. Germline lookup yields CDR1 SGHTA and CDR2 FQGNSA. This CDR3 has 13 residues. V dropped 1 base and J dropped 7 bases, with 11 bases sitting between them. The CDR3 spells CASSLEPPREQYF. The CDR3, as DNA: TGTGCCAGCAGCTTAGAACCCCCTAGGGAGCAGTACTTC.

The rearrangement joins TRBV5-8 to TRBJ2-3, with D hard to call. The CDR3 runs 14 residues. CDR1 and CDR2 (germline): SGHTS, YDEGEE. Deletions cut 4 bases from V and 2 bases from J, with 11 bases between. Written as DNA, the CDR3 is TGTGCCAGCAGCGGGTGGGCTCACACAGATACGCAGTATTTT. It yields the protein CASSGWAHTDTQYF.

This chain uses TRBV20-1 with TRBJ2-7; a possible D gene is TRBD1 (5 bases). The germline gives CDR1 DFQATT, CDR2 SNEGSKA (reference sequence). Trimming took 5 bases from V and 1 from J, leaving 9 bases between them. The CDR3 is 12 residues long. The CDR3 DNA follows: TGCAGTGCTCCTGACAGTTCCTACGAGCAGTACTTC. It specifies CSAPDSSYEQYF.

This clonotype has just a few counts. The CDR3: CASSRTLLAGGADTQYF. In DNA form, the CDR3 reads TGCGCCAGCAGCCGCACCTTGCTAGCGGGGGGAGCAGATACGCAGTATTTT. The chain recombines TRBV4-1 with TRBJ2-3; 11 bases map to TRBD2. In germline, CDR1 is MGHRA, CDR2 YSYEKL. V gave up 4 bases and J gave up 4 bases; unmatched junction bases: 10. The CDR3 is 17 residues long.

This clonotype has just a few counts. The chain is built from TRBV20-1 and TRBJ2-5, with D unclear. V lost 5 bases to trimming and J lost 5 bases, with 15 bases between them. The germline CDR1 and CDR2 sequences are DFQATT and SNEGSKA (reference sequence). The CDR3 has 13 residues. The chain's CDR3 is CSARSTYPETQYF. The CDR3 coding sequence is TGCAGTGCTCGCTCCACTTATCCGGAGACCCAGTACTTC.

A few counts support this clonotype. The V call is TRBV2, the J call TRBJ2-7, with D uncertain. The germline V gene has CDR1 SNHLY and CDR2 FYNNEI. The V end was cut by 6 bases, the J end by 5 bases, with 5 bases between. CDR3 length equals 10 residues. The CDR3 region is CASRSNEQYF. In DNA form, the CDR3 reads TGTGCCAGCAGAAGCAACGAGCAGTACTTC.

V usage is TRBV20-1 and J usage is TRBJ2-2; D uncertain. CDR3 length equals 14 residues. The ends were cut back, 0 bases at V and 2 bases at J, with 7 bases in the middle. From germline, CDR1 is DFQATT and CDR2 SNEGSKA (reference sequence). CDR3 DNA: TGCAGTGCTAGAGATCCGGCTAACACCGGGGAGCTGTTTTTT. Residues: CSARDPANTGELFF.

The chain carries TRBV4-1 and TRBJ2-1; 13 nucleotides agree with TRBD2. The CDR3 covers 18 residues. V shed 4 bases and J 7 bases; nucleotides not matched to a gene: 13. Looked up from germline, CDR1 is MGHRA and CDR2 is YSYEKL. CDR3 bases: TGCGCCAGCAGCCGAGTCCCAACTAGCGGGGGGGCCGGTAATGAGCAGTTCTTC. This gives the protein CASSRVPTSGGAGNEQFF.

The V gene is TRBV7-3, the J gene TRBJ2-2, with D unclear. Trimming pared 2 bases from V and 1 base from J, leaving 8 bases between. This CDR3 is 15 amino acids long. Germline CDR1 reads SGHTA; CDR2 reads FQGTGA. For the CDR3, the DNA is TGTGCCAGCAGCTTATTGGGTCTGAACACCGGGGAGCTGTTTTTT. Protein: CASSLLGLNTGELFF.

The gene calls are TRBV11-3 and TRBJ2-7; 8 bases are shared with TRBD1. The V gene's germline CDR1 is SGHNT and CDR2 YENEEA. The CDR3 has 15 amino acids. V was pared by 5 bases and J by 6 bases, with 12 bases of the junction left unmatched. CDR3 sequence reads: CASSNAGTGLSEQYF. In DNA form, the CDR3 reads TGTGCCAGCAGCAACGCCGGGACAGGATTAAGCGAGCAGTACTTC.

This chain uses TRBV2 with TRBJ2-7; weak D call: TRBD2 (5 bases). V was shortened by 8 bases and J by 1 base, with 12 bases between the two germline ends. Per the germline V gene, CDR1 is SNHLY and CDR2 is FYNNEI. This CDR3 is 13 amino acids long. In nucleotides, the CDR3 is TGTGCCAGCGGGGAGTATTGGTCCTACGAGCAGTACTTC. Residues: CASGEYWSYEQYF.

The chain uses TRBV6-2 or TRBV6-3 and TRBJ1-6, with D perhaps TRBD1 (6 bases). V lost 2 bases and J 3 bases, leaving 11 bases between the germline ends. This CDR3 spans 16 amino acids. The germline CDR1 and CDR2 sequences are MNHEY and SVGEGT. The CDR3 is CASSYAGHRYNSPLHF. The DNA of the CDR3 is TGTGCCAGCAGTTACGCGGGACACCGCTATAATTCACCCCTCCACTTT.

The V call is TRBV6-5, the J call TRBJ2-4; a weak D match, TRBD1 (5 bases). V dropped 4 bases and J dropped 6 bases, with 16 bases sitting between them. The CDR3 is 15 amino acids. Germline CDR1 MNHEY, CDR2 SVGAGI. The CDR3 sequence: CASSFSVRQRNIQYF. DNA of the CDR3: TGTGCCAGCAGTTTTTCGGTGAGACAGAGAAACATTCAGTACTTC.

This clonotype appeared a few times. The J gene is TRBJ2-1, the V gene TRBV7-2; D possibly uses TRBD1 or TRBD2 (6 bases each). V was pared by 10 bases and J by 0 bases, with 13 bases between. From germline, CDR1 is SGHTA and CDR2 FQGNSA. This CDR3 region has 14 residues. CDR3 region: CATPRGVSYNEQFF. CDR3 nucleotides: TGTGCCACCCCTAGGGGGGTCTCCTACAATGAGCAGTTCTTC. The complete variable domain, with remaining parts taken from reference TRBV7-2 and TRBJ2-1, reads GAGVSQSPSNKVTEKGKDVELRCDPISGHTALYWYRQSLGQGLEFLIYFQGNSAPDKSGLPSDRFSAERTGGSVSTLTIQRTQQEDSAVYLCATPRGVSYNEQFFGPGTRLTVL.

In its sample, this clonotype was seen many times. DNA of the CDR3: TGCAGCGTTCCGCGGGAAGGGGGCTCCTACAATGAGCAGTTCTTC. Translation: CSVPREGGSYNEQFF. This chain joins TRBV29-1 and TRBJ2-1; D assignment may be TRBD1 or TRBD2 (6 bases each). Germline V CDR1 and CDR2: SQVTM, ANQGSEA. Trimming cost V 5 bases and J 0 bases, with 14 bases left between them. This CDR3 spans 15 amino acids.